This TCR beta chain was captured in a study of blood T cell repertoires in COVID-19. Original methodology: By means of reference gene primer amplification, nucleated cell counts were estimated. Profiled with immunoSEQ multiplex PCR; TCRdb holds only in-frame clones, not every one. D and trimming come from the DNA, and the V and J calls and clone size come from that table. The data hold approximately 240,000 clones, with about 80% observed a single time. There are 17 residues in the CDR3. Trimming at V came to 5 bases and at J to 0 bases, leaving 7 bases not matched to a gene. Per the germline V gene, CDR1 is LNHDA and CDR2 is SQIVND (reference sequence).

This clonotype was sampled from a woman aged 80 or older with active or convalescent COVID-19. Sample: peripheral blood. The J gene is TRBJ1-6, the V gene TRBV19; TRBD1 matches at 7 bases. The DNA of the CDR3 is TGTGCCAGTAGTCCGAGGGACAGAAGCTCCTATAATTCACCCCTCCACTTT. The encoded protein is CASSPRDRSSYNSPLHF.